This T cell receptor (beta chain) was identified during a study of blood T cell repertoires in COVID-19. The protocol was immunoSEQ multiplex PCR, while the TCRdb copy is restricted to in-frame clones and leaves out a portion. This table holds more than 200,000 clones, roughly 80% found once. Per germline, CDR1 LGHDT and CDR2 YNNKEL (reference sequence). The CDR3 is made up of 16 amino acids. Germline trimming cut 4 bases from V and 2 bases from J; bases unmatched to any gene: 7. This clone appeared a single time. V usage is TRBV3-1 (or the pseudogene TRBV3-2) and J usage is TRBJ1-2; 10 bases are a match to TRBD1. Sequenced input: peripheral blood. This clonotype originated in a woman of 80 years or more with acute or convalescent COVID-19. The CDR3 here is CASSLREGQGNYGYTF. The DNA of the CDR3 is TGTGCCAGCAGCCTCAGAGAGGGACAGGGGAACTATGGCTACACCTTC.